This T cell receptor (beta chain) was retrieved from a study of CD8 T cells in ankylosing spondylitis. Regarding the study as a whole: Apparently characteristic of ankylosing spondylitis blood was a TCR beta motif (roughly eight highly homologous variants). Peripheral blood samples showed relatively rare disease-linked clones, and these clones were CD8+.

Germline values: CDR1 LGHDT, CDR2 YNNKEL (reference sequence). Trimming removed 4 bases from V and 3 bases from J; junction bases left unmatched: 7. The CDR3 spans 15 residues. Quantitative molecular-barcoded 5'-RACE generated the TCR beta libraries. TCRdb re-analysed the 5' RACE reads in MiXCR, keeping a single row per CDR3 protein. The data contain around 220,000 distinct CDR3 sequences, under 12% of them singletons. This clonotype turned up a few times. Its specificity is unknown. The sequence came from a male donor with ankylosing spondylitis or in good health (not recorded which). The chain carries TRBV3-1 and TRBJ2-7, with TRBD2 matching over 9 bases. Sequenced input: blood, either unsorted or a sorted T cell fraction (not recorded which). This CDR3 reads CASSPLAGANYEQYF. DNA of the CDR3: TGTGCCAGCAGCCCCTTAGCGGGGGCGAACTACGAGCAGTACTTC.